These 14 T cell receptor beta chains originate from one sample sequenced in a study of blood T cell repertoires in COVID-19. This table comes from immunoSEQ multiplex PCR, and its TCRdb copy is limited to in-frame clones, with some not included. The sample consists of fewer than 100,000 clones, 70% to 90% of them appearing once. The material sequenced was peripheral blood. These receptors were collected from a man aged 45-65 years with COVID-19, enrolled during active disease.

V is TRBV3-1 (or the pseudogene TRBV3-2) and J is TRBJ2-7; D remains unclear. V gave up 2 bases and J gave up 5 bases, with 7 bases separating them. The CDR3 runs 12 residues. Germline loops: CDR1 LGHDT, CDR2 YNNKEL (reference sequence). The CDR3 region is CASSQTFHEQYF. The CDR3, as DNA: TGTGCCAGCAGCCAAACTTTCCACGAGCAGTACTTC.

The V call is TRBV7-3, the J call TRBJ1-1, with D tentatively TRBD1 (6 bases). This CDR3 contains 12 residues. The germline CDR1 and CDR2 sequences are SGHTA and FQGTGA. V was trimmed by 8 bases and J by 3 bases, leaving 10 bases between them. The CDR3 sequence: CASGNRDTEAFF. The DNA for the CDR3 is TGTGCCAGCGGAAACAGGGACACTGAAGCTTTCTTT.

The J gene is TRBJ1-5, the V gene TRBV4-1; D perhaps matches TRBD1 (5 bases). The CDR3 loop spans 17 amino acids. V lost 5 bases and J 0 bases, leaving 17 bases between the germline ends. CDR1 MGHRA and CDR2 YSYEKL come from the germline V gene. CDR3 DNA sequence: TGCGCCAGCAGCTTAGGTACGGGGGAAAATAGCAATCAGCCCCAGCATTTT. As protein: CASSLGTGENSNQPQHF.

The chain links TRBV6-5 to TRBJ2-3; 9 bases agree with TRBD2. Germline CDR1 is MNHEY and CDR2 is SVGAGI. Trimming took 7 bases from V and 0 from J; bases not matched to a gene: 5. The CDR3 totals 15 residues. The CDR3 loop is CASKGLAFSTDTQYF. The CDR3 DNA is TGTGCCAGCAAGGGACTAGCCTTTAGCACAGATACGCAGTATTTT.

The CDR3 bases are TGTGCCAGCACAGTCCGGACGGGGTACCAAGAGACCCAGTACTTC. Its protein product is CASTVRTGYQETQYF. This chain joins TRBV6-5 and TRBJ2-5, with a weak D call TRBD2 (5 bases). The CDR3 runs to 15 residues. The V and J ends lost 7 bases and 0 bases respectively, with 15 bases between them. The germline V gene has CDR1 MNHEY and CDR2 SVGAGI.

This clone qualifies as medium-sized. V is TRBV7-9 and J is TRBJ2-1; D is ambiguous. Germline CDR1 reads SEHNR; CDR2 reads FQNEAQ (reference sequence). The CDR3 contains 14 residues. Trimming took off 5 bases at V and 3 bases at J, with 11 bases between the two ends. As DNA, the CDR3 is TGTGCCAGCAGCCCGGTCGGGTTCTACAATGAGCAGTTCTTC. It codes for CASSPVGFYNEQFF.

This CDR3 is CASSPPLQMNTEAFF. In DNA form, the CDR3 reads TGTGCCAGCAGCCCCCCCCTGCAGATGAACACTGAAGCTTTCTTT. The rearrangement joins TRBV5-4 to TRBJ1-1; D unresolved. The CDR3 has 15 amino acids. Germline CDR1 is SGHNT and CDR2 is YYREEE (reference sequence). V was trimmed by 4 bases and J by 0 bases, leaving 13 bases between them. Looking up the rest from reference TRBV5-4 and TRBJ1-1 gives the full variable domain: ETGVTQSPTHLIKTRGQQVTLRCSSQSGHNTVSWYQQALGQGPQFIFQYYREEENGRGNFPPRFSGLQFPNYSSELNVNALELDDSALYLCASSPPLQMNTEAFFGQGTRLTVV.

V and J are TRBV11-2 and TRBJ2-5, with D tentatively TRBD2 (7 bases). The CDR3 has 15 amino acids. Germline values: CDR1 SGHAT, CDR2 FQNNGV. Trimming stripped 3 bases from V and 5 bases from J, with 16 bases between. The CDR3, as DNA: TGTGCCAGCAGCTTCCCCGGGGAGGGGGAGGAGACCCAGTACTTC. The encoded protein is CASSFPGEGEETQYF.

The CDR3 spells CASTSDRGDQETQYF. The CDR3 bases are TGCGCCAGCACTTCAGACAGGGGAGACCAAGAGACCCAGTACTTC. V and J are TRBV10-2 and TRBJ2-5; TRBD1 aligns across 8 bases. Germline V gene sequence: CDR1 WSHSY, CDR2 SAAADI. The CDR3 has 15 residues. J gave up 0 bases and V 7 bases, and 7 bases lay outside the gene matches.

The chain uses TRBV29-1 and TRBJ1-1; the D is unclear. CDR1 and CDR2 from the germline V gene are SQVTM and ANQGSEA. V lost 5 bases and J lost 1, with 14 bases in between. The CDR3 totals 14 residues. The chain's CDR3 is CSVLRFGSNTEAFF. For the CDR3, the DNA is TGCAGCGTTTTGAGGTTTGGATCGAACACTGAAGCTTTCTTT. Full variable domain (outside the CDR3, taken from reference TRBV29-1 and TRBJ1-1): SAVISQKPSRDICQRGTSLTIQCQVDSQVTMMFWYRQQPGQSLTLIATANQGSEATYESGFVIDKFPISRPNLTFSTLTVSNMSPEDSSIYLCSVLRFGSNTEAFFGQGTRLTVV.

The chain uses TRBV7-9 and TRBJ2-2; 14 bases line up with TRBD2. V shed 5 bases and J 5 bases; nucleotides not matched to a gene: 13. Germline CDR1 and CDR2: SEHNR and FQNEAQ (reference sequence). The CDR3 totals 19 residues. The CDR3 sequence: CASSRSMGLAGVGTGELFF. The CDR3 DNA is TGTGCCAGCAGCCGTAGCATGGGACTAGCGGGAGTAGGAACCGGGGAGCTGTTTTTT.

This rearrangement joins TRBV7-3 to TRBJ2-6; no clear D gene. The ends were cut back, 2 bases at V and 0 bases at J, with 14 bases in the middle. Germline V gene sequence: CDR1 SGHTA, CDR2 FQGTGA. The CDR3 contains 18 residues. CDR3: CASSLGSGLLSGANVLTF. The CDR3 DNA reads TGTGCCAGCAGCTTAGGTAGTGGGCTCCTCTCTGGGGCCAACGTCCTGACTTTC.

This sequence joins TRBV4-3 and TRBJ2-5; 7 bases agree with TRBD2. The CDR3 loop spans 14 amino acids. With V trimmed by 2 bases and J by 2 bases, 2 bases remained unmatched. Germline V gene sequence: CDR1 LGHNA, CDR2 YSLEER. The CDR3 DNA follows: TGCGCCAGCAGCCAACTAGCGGATCAAGAGACCCAGTACTTC. Its protein is CASSQLADQETQYF.

The rearrangement joins TRBV5-1 to TRBJ2-7; D remains unclear. Germline CDR1 reads SGHRS; CDR2 reads YFSETQ. This CDR3 comprises 14 residues. V lost 10 bases, J lost 0 bases, and 17 bases lay in between. CDR3 bases: TGCGCCGGAGAGGCCGAGACGGACTCCTACGAGCAGTACTTC. This sequence encodes CAGEAETDSYEQYF.